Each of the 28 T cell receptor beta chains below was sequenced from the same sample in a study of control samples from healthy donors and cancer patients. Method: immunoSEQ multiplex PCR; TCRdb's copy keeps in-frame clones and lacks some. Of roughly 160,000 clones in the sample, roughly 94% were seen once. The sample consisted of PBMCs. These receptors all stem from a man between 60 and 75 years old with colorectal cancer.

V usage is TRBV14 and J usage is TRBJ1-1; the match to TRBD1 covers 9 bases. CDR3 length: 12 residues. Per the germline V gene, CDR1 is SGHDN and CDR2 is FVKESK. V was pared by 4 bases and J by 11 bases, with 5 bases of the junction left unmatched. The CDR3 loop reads CASSPYRGQAFF. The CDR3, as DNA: TGTGCCAGCAGCCCCTACAGGGGGCAGGCTTTCTTT.

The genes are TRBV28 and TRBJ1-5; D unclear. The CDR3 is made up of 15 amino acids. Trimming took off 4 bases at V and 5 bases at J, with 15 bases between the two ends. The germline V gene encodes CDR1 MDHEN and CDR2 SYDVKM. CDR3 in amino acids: CASSSEPGLYQPQHF. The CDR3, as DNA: TGTGCCAGCAGTTCCGAGCCCGGTTTATATCAGCCCCAGCATTTT. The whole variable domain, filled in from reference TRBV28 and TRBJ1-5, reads DVKVTQSSRYLVKRTGEKVFLECVQDMDHENMFWYRQDPGLGLRLIYFSYDVKMKEKGDIPEGYSVSREKKERFSLILESASTNQTSMYLCASSSEPGLYQPQHFGDGTRLSIL.

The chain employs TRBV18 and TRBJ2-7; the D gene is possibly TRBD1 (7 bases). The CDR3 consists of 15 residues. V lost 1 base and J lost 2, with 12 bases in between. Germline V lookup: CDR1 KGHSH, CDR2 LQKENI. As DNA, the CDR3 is TGTGCCAGCTCACCACGCGGGACAGCTACCTACGAGCAGTACTTC. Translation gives CASSPRGTATYEQYF.

In DNA form, the CDR3 reads TGTGCCAGCAGCCGCGGCACAGATACGCAGTATTTT. Translated: CASSRGTDTQYF. This chain links TRBV9 with TRBJ2-3; no clear D gene. Germline values: CDR1 SGDLS, CDR2 YYNGEE. The CDR3 runs 12 residues. V lost 4 bases and J lost 1, with 4 bases in between.

Here the CDR3 reads CASRPGTGGDYGYTF. The CDR3, as DNA: TGTGCCAGCAGACCGGGGACAGGGGGGGACTATGGCTACACCTTC. The V and J genes are TRBV6-5 and TRBJ1-2; 11 nucleotides agree with TRBD1. V dropped 6 bases and J dropped 3; count of bases not matched to a gene: 6. Germline V gene data show CDR1 as MNHEY and CDR2 as SVGAGI. CDR3 length: 15 amino acids.

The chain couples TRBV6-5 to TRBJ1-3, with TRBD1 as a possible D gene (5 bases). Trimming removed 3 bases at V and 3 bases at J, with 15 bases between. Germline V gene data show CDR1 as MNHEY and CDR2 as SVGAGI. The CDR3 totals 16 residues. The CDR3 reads CASSYSRGGDGNTIYF. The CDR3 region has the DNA TGTGCCAGCAGTTATAGCCGGGGGGGTGATGGAAACACCATATATTTT.

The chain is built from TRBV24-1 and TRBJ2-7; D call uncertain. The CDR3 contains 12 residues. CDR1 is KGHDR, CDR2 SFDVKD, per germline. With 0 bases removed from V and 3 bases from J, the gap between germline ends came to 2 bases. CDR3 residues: CATSDLGYEQYF. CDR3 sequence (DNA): TGTGCCACCAGTGATTTGGGCTACGAGCAGTACTTC.

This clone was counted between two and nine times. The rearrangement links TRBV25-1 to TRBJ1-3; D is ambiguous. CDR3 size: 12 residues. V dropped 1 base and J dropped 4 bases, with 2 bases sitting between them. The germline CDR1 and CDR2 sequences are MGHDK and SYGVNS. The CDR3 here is CASSESGNTIYF. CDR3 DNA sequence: TGTGCCAGCAGTGAATCCGGAAACACCATATATTTT.

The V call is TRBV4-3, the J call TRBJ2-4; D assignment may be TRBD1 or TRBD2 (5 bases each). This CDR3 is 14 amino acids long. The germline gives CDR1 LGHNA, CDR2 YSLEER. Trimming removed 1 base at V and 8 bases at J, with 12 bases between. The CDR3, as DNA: TGCGCCAGCAGCCAAGGTATGAGGGGAGACATTCAGTACTTC. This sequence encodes CASSQGMRGDIQYF.

The CDR3 loop is CASRANSGNTIYF. The CDR3 nucleotides read TGTGCCAGTAGGGCTAACTCTGGAAACACCATATATTTT. The chain has TRBV19 and TRBJ1-3; D gene unclear. V lost 6 bases, J lost 0 bases, and 6 bases lay in between. This CDR3 has 13 amino acids. The V gene's germline CDR1 is LNHDA and CDR2 SQIVND (reference sequence).

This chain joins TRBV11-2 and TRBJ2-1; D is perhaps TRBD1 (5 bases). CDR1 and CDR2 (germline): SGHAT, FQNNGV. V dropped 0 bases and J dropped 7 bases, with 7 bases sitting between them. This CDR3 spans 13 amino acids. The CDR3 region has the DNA TGTGCCAGCAGCTTAGACAAGGGGAATGAGCAGTTCTTC. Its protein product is CASSLDKGNEQFF.

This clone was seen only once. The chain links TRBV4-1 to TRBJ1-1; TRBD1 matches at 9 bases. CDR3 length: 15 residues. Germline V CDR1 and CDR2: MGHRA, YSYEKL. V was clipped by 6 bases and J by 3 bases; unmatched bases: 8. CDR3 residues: CASSRIDRGDTEAFF. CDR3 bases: TGCGCCAGCAGTCGCATTGACAGGGGGGACACTGAAGCTTTCTTT.

The CDR3 spells CASKGGGPHSTDTQYF. Here the CDR3 DNA reads TGTGCCAGCAAGGGCGGGGGTCCACATAGCACAGATACGCAGTATTTT. The chain uses TRBV9 and TRBJ2-3; 7 bases fit TRBD2. The V segment lost 6 bases and the J segment 0 bases; nucleotides outside the gene matches: 10. The germline CDR1 and CDR2 sequences are SGDLS and YYNGEE. The CDR3 covers 16 residues.

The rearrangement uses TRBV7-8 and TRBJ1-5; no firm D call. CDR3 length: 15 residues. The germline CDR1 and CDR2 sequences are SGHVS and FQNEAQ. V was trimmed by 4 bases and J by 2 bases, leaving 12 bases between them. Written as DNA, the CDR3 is TGTGCCAGCAGCTGGGGAGTTGTCGGCAATCAGCCCCAGCATTTT. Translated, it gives CASSWGVVGNQPQHF. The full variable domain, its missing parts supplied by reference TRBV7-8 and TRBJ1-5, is GAGVSQSPRYKVAKRGQDVALRCDPISGHVSLFWYQQALGQGPEFLTYFQNEAQLDKSGLPSDRFFAERPEGSVSTLKIQRTQQEDSAVYLCASSWGVVGNQPQHFGDGTRLSIL.

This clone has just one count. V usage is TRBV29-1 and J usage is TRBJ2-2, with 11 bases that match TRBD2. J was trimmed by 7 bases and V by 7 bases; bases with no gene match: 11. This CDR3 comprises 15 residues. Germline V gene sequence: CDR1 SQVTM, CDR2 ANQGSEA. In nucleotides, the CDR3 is TGCAGCGCCAGGGCTAGCGGGGGGAAAGTCGGGGAGCTGTTTTTT. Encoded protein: CSARASGGKVGELFF.

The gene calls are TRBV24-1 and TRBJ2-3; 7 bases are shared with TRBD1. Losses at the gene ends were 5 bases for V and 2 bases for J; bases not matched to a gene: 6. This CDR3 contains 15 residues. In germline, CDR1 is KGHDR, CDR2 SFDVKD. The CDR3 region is CATSGKGQHTDTQYF. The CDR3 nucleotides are TGTGCCACCAGTGGAAAGGGACAGCACACAGATACGCAGTATTTT.

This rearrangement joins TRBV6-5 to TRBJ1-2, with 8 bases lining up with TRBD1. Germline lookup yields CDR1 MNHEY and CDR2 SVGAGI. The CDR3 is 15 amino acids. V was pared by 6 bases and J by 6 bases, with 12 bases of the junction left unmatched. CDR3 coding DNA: TGTGCCAGCAGACAGGGGGTGATTAAGTTTGATGGCTACACCTTC. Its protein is CASRQGVIKFDGYTF.

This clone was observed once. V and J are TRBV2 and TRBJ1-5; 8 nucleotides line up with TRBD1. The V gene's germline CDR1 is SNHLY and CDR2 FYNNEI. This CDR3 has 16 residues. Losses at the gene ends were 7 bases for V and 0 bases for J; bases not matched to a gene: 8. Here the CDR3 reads CASNRQGSLSNQPQHF. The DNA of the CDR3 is TGTGCCAGCAATAGACAGGGGTCTCTTAGCAATCAGCCCCAGCATTTT.

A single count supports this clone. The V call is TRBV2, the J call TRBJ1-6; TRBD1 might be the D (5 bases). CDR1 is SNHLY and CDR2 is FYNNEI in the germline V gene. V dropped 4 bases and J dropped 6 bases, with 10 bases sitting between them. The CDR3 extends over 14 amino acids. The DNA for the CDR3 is TGTGCCAGCAGTGCAGACAGCACTAATTCACCCCTCCACTTT. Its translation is CASSADSTNSPLHF. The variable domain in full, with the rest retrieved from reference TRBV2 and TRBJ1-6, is EPEVTQTPSHQVTQMGQEVILRCVPISNHLYFYWYRQILGQKVEFLVSFYNNEISEKSEIFDDQFSVERPDGSNFTLKIRSTKLEDSAMYFCASSADSTNSPLHFGNGTRLTVT.

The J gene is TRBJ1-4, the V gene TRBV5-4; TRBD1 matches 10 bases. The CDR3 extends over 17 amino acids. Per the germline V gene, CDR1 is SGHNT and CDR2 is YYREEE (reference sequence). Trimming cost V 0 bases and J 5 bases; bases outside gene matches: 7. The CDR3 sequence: CASSLGQGAPTNEKLFF. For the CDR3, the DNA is TGTGCCAGCAGCTTGGGACAGGGGGCCCCCACAAATGAAAAACTGTTTTTT.

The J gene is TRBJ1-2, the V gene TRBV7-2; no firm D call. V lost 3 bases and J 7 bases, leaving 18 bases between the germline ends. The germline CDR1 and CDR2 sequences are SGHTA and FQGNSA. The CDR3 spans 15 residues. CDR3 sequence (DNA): TGTGCCAGCAGCTTGGGAGGAGGAAGATTGGTTGGCTACACCTTC. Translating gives CASSLGGGRLVGYTF.

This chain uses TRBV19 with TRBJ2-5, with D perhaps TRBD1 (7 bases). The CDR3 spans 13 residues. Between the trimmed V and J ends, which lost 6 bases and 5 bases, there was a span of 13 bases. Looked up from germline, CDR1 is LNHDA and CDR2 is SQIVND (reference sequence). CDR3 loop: CASREGASETQYF. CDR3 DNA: TGTGCCAGTAGGGAGGGGGCATCGGAGACCCAGTACTTC. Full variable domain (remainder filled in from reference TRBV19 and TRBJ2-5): DGGITQSPKYLFRKEGQNVTLSCEQNLNHDAMYWYRQDPGQGLRLIYYSQIVNDFQKGDIAEGYSVSREKKESFPLTVTSAQKNPTAFYLCASREGASETQYFGPGTRLLVL.

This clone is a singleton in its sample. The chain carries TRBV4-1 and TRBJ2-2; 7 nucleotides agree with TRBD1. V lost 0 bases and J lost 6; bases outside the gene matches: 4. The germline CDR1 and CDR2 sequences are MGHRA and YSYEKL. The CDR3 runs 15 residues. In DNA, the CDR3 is TGCGCCAGCAGCCAAGAGAAAACAGGGGCCGGGGAGCTGTTTTTT. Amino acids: CASSQEKTGAGELFF.

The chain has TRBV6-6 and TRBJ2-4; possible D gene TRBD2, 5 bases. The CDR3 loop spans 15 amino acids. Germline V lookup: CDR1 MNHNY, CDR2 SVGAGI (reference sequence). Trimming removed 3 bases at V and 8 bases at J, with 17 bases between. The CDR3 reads CASSYLADPSDIQYF. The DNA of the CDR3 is TGTGCCAGCAGTTATCTAGCCGACCCCTCGGACATTCAGTACTTC.

The CDR3 DNA reads TGTGCCATCAGTGAAGCCGGGACGGGGACCTCCTACGAGCAGTACTTC. This codes for CAISEAGTGTSYEQYF. V is TRBV10-3 and J is TRBJ2-7; possibly TRBD1 or TRBD2 for D (5 bases each). Germline V gives CDR1 ENHRY, CDR2 SYGVKD. The V end was cut by 3 bases, the J end by 0 bases, with 15 bases between. The CDR3 has 16 residues.

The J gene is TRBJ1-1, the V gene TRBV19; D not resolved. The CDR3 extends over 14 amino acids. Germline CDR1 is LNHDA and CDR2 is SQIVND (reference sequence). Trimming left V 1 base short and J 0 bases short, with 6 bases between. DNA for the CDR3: TGTGCCAGTAGTATAGTCGCCGTGAACACTGAAGCTTTCTTT. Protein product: CASSIVAVNTEAFF.

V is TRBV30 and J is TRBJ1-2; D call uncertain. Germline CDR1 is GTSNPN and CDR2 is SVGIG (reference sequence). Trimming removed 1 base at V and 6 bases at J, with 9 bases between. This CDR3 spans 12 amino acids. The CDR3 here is CAWSDSGNGYTF. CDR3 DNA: TGTGCCTGGAGTGATAGCGGAAATGGCTACACCTTC.

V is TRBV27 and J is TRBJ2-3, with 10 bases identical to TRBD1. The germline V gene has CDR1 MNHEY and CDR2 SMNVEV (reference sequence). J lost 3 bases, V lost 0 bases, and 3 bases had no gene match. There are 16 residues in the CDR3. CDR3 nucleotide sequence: TGTGCCAGCAGTTTATCGCCGGGACAGGGGACAGATACGCAGTATTTT. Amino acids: CASSLSPGQGTDTQYF.